Below, one T cell receptor beta chain is given with its context. The table came from immunoSEQ multiplex PCR; TCRdb's copy has only in-frame clones and leaves some out. The table includes 21,000 or so clones, around nine tenths detected once. This specimen comes from a study of blood T cell repertoires in COVID-19. The CDR3 sequence is 13 residues long. CDR1 KGHSH and CDR2 LQKENI come from the germline V gene. V was pared by 3 bases and J by 4 bases, with 8 bases between. The receptor was derived from a human donor in a cohort sampled during active COVID-19. The donor label of this sample is uncertain. The V and J genes are TRBV18 and TRBJ2-3; D is unclear. Sequencing input: peripheral blood. Here the CDR3 DNA reads TGTGCCAGCTCACCTCTGAGGTCAGATACGCAGTATTTT. Its translation is CASSPLRSDTQYF.